This TCR beta chain was captured in a study of blood T cells in healthy people across ages. The second PCR ran roughly 7 to 11 cycles with a sample-barcoded 5' primer and J-beta primers. TCRdb redid the calling of the 5' RACE reads with MiXCR, one entry per CDR3 protein. The sample has hundreds of thousands of distinct CDR3 sequences; about 42% are singletons. Points from the study as a whole: Significant beta diversity loss was already apparent by age 40, declining roughly linearly. Diversity figures based on one million T cells were deemed too low.

CDR3 length: 20 residues. Per the germline V gene, CDR1 is LGHDT and CDR2 is YNNKEL (reference sequence). V lost 2 bases to trimming and J lost 10 bases; unmatched junction nucleotides: 20. PBMCs numbering at least 6 million were isolated per sample. Extraction yielded at least 5 micrograms of total RNA per sample. On this clonotype: What it recognizes is unknown.

The sequence was collected from a man aged 60 to 69 in good health. Sample: blood. J is TRBJ1-6 and V is TRBV3-1, with 10 bases identical to TRBD1. CDR3 bases: TGTGCCAGCAGCCAACGATGCCAAAAGGCGTCCCGGGACAGGGGATCACCCCTCCACTTT. Protein: CASSQRCQKASRDRGSPLHF. Supplemented by reference TRBV3-1 and TRBJ1-6, the full variable domain reads DTAVSQTPKYLVTQMGNDKSIKCEQNLGHDTMYWYKQDSKKFLKIMFSYNNKELIINETVPNRFSPKSPDKAHLNLHINSLELGDSAVYFCASSQRCQKASRDRGSPLHFGNGTRLTVT.